The 20 T cell receptor beta chains reported below all come from one sample, sequenced in a study of cytomegalovirus exposure and HLA in healthy donors. Profiled with immunoSEQ multiplex PCR; TCRdb holds only in-frame clones, not every one. The table shows about 160,000 clones, with 95% to 97% occurring only once. The sequenced material came from PBMCs. The receptors here all came from a woman in her late teens or twenties in good health and CMV-seronegative.

This clone was counted a single time. The chain is built from TRBV6-6 and TRBJ1-2, with 8 bases aligning to TRBD1. Germline V gene sequence: CDR1 MNHNY, CDR2 SVGAGI (reference sequence). CDR3 length: 15 residues. The V and J ends lost 2 bases and 4 bases, in that order; junction bases with no gene match: 6. The CDR3, as DNA: TGTGCCAGCAGTTACGCCCTTGACAGGGGCTATGGCTACACCTTC. Its protein product is CASSYALDRGYGYTF.

The J gene is TRBJ1-4, the V gene TRBV21-1; the D call of TRBD1 is as the table states it, not checked on the DNA. TRBV21-1 is flagged as a pseudogene. The CDR3 loop spans 15 amino acids. CDR3 sequence (DNA): TGTGCCAGCAGTAACCCGCAGGGGGAGGATGAAAAACTGTTTTTT. It codes for CASSNPQGEDEKLFF.

V usage is TRBV7-9 and J usage is TRBJ1-1; no firm D call. The CDR3 is 13 amino acids. The V end was cut by 6 bases, the J end by 2 bases, with 10 bases between. The V gene's germline CDR1 is SEHNR and CDR2 FQNEAQ (reference sequence). The CDR3 protein is CASRSGLNTEAFF. The CDR3 DNA reads TGTGCCAGCAGATCAGGACTAAACACTGAAGCTTTCTTT.

The CDR3 sequence: CASSDRGHSYNEQFF. CDR3 bases: TGCGCCAGCAGCGACAGGGGGCACTCCTACAATGAGCAGTTCTTC. The V and J genes are TRBV5-1 and TRBJ2-1, with 10 bases lining up with TRBD1. Germline CDR1 is SGHRS and CDR2 is YFSETQ. This CDR3 spans 15 amino acids. With V trimmed by 4 bases and J by 0 bases, 1 base remained unmatched.

As for this clone: This may be a read error: a much more frequent sequence differs by one nucleotide. The chain links TRBV6-1 to TRBJ2-3, with TRBD2 matching over 10 bases. Germline CDR1 and CDR2: MNHNS and SASEGT. This CDR3 has 15 residues. V dropped 2 bases and J dropped 1; count of bases not matched to a gene: 0. CDR3 loop: CASSETSGGTDTQYF. CDR3 DNA sequence: TGTGCCAGCAGTGAAACTAGCGGGGGCACAGATACGCAGTATTTT.

This clone was recorded only once. J is TRBJ1-3 and V is TRBV5-1; D remains unclear. Per germline, CDR1 SGHRS and CDR2 YFSETQ. V lost 3 bases to trimming and J lost 4 bases, with 14 bases between them. This CDR3 comprises 15 residues. The CDR3 DNA follows: TGCGCCAGCAGCTGGCCCGACCGGGAGGGAAACACCATATATTTT. Its translation: CASSWPDREGNTIYF.

The chain carries TRBV4-2 and TRBJ2-2; possible D gene TRBD2, 6 bases. Trimming shortened V by 2 bases and J by 3 bases, and 13 bases separated the two germline ends. The CDR3 is 16 amino acids. Germline V gene sequence: CDR1 LGHNA, CDR2 YNFKEQ. The CDR3 loop is CASSQSYRGDTGELFF. DNA of the CDR3: TGTGCCAGCAGCCAATCCTATCGCGGGGACACCGGGGAGCTGTTTTTT.

This clone was picked up one time. J is TRBJ1-1 and V is TRBV19, with TRBD1 matching 9 bases. This CDR3 is built from 15 residues. The trim removed 5 bases at V and 2 bases at J, leaving 6 bases unmatched. Germline CDR1 and CDR2: LNHDA and SQIVND (reference sequence). CDR3 sequence (DNA): TGTGCCAGTAGTTATGGGGACAGGGCCAACACTGAAGCTTTCTTT. The encoded protein is CASSYGDRANTEAFF.

The V gene is TRBV27, the J gene TRBJ1-1; 8 bases are shared with TRBD1. The length of the CDR3 is 17 residues. With V trimmed by 0 bases and J by 4 bases, 10 bases remained unmatched. Per the germline V gene, CDR1 is MNHEY and CDR2 is SMNVEV (reference sequence). As DNA, the CDR3 is TGTGCCAGCAGTTTATCAATGATAAGCCAGGGGGCCACTGAAGCTTTCTTT. As protein: CASSLSMISQGATEAFF.

The rearrangement links TRBV4-3 to TRBJ2-2, with 10 nucleotides matching TRBD2. This CDR3 is built from 15 residues. With 5 bases clipped from V and 5 bases from J, the junction kept 5 bases outside the gene matches. CDR1 and CDR2 (germline): LGHNA, YSLEER. CDR3 in amino acids: CASSGSGGRTGELFF. The CDR3 coding sequence is TGCGCCAGCAGCGGTAGCGGGGGGCGGACCGGGGAGCTGTTTTTT.

The rearrangement joins TRBV11-2 to TRBJ1-6; no firm D call. This CDR3 is built from 15 residues. Looked up from germline, CDR1 is SGHAT and CDR2 is FQNNGV. Trimming removed 1 base at V and 4 bases at J, with 8 bases between. The chain's CDR3 is CASSLGQIYNSPLHF. DNA for the CDR3: TGTGCCAGCAGCTTAGGGCAAATATATAATTCACCCCTCCACTTT.

The chain employs TRBV15 and TRBJ2-1, with 9 bases lining up with TRBD2. V lost 6 bases to trimming and J lost 0 bases; unmatched junction nucleotides: 6. This CDR3 has 16 residues. The germline V gene encodes CDR1 LNHNV and CDR2 YYDKDF (reference sequence). The CDR3 region is CATRSAGGLSYNEQFF. CDR3 in DNA: TGTGCCACCAGATCCGCGGGGGGGCTCTCCTACAATGAGCAGTTCTTC.

This sequence joins TRBV6-6 and TRBJ1-1; maybe TRBD1 (5 bases). The CDR3 is 14 amino acids. V gave up 3 bases and J gave up 7 bases, with 15 bases separating them. Germline lookup yields CDR1 MNHNY and CDR2 SVGAGI (reference sequence). The DNA for the CDR3 is TGTGCCAGCAGTTATCGGGGGAGTGAGGGTGAAGCTTTCTTT. It encodes CASSYRGSEGEAFF.

The V gene is TRBV5-1, the J gene TRBJ2-1; 12 nucleotides align to TRBD2. V gave up 2 bases and J gave up 7 bases; unmatched junction bases: 4. Germline V CDR1 and CDR2: SGHRS, YFSETQ. The CDR3 length is 15 residues. The DNA for the CDR3 is TGCGCCAGCAGCTTCACTAGCGGGGGGCGAAATGAGCAGTTCTTC. As protein: CASSFTSGGRNEQFF.

The rearrangement uses TRBV5-6 and TRBJ1-2, with 9 nucleotides matching TRBD1. After removal of 4 bases from V and 4 bases from J, the junction contained 11 bases not matched to a gene. This CDR3 is 16 amino acids long. Germline V CDR1 and CDR2: SGHDT, YYEEEE. Here the CDR3 DNA reads TGTGCCAGCAGCCTGGGACAGGGATCGTTTTTCTATGGCTACACCTTC. Residues: CASSLGQGSFFYGYTF.

The chain has TRBV6-6 and TRBJ2-3, with a possible D match to TRBD1 (5 bases). Germline-derived CDR1 and CDR2 are MNHNY and SVGAGI (reference sequence). This CDR3 spans 16 amino acids. Trimming cost V 1 base and J 0 bases, with 11 bases left between them. The CDR3 DNA reads TGTGCCAGCAGTTACTTTCAGGGTACTAGCACAGATACGCAGTATTTT. Protein sequence: CASSYFQGTSTDTQYF.

The V call is TRBV11-2, the J call TRBJ1-5; a possible D gene is TRBD1 (5 bases). V lost 1 base to trimming and J lost 1 base, with 5 bases between them. The CDR3 is 14 amino acids. CDR1 and CDR2 (germline): SGHAT, FQNNGV. This CDR3 is CASSLGQSNQPQHF. CDR3 coding DNA: TGTGCCAGCAGCTTAGGACAGAGCAATCAGCCCCAGCATTTT.

This sequence joins TRBV4-2 and TRBJ2-1, with 8 bases fitting TRBD2. Trimming took 1 base from V and 3 from J; bases not matched to a gene: 2. Germline V CDR1 and CDR2: LGHNA, YNFKEQ. The CDR3 runs to 15 residues. CDR3: CASSQVAGHYNEQFF. Here the CDR3 DNA reads TGTGCCAGCAGCCAAGTAGCGGGGCACTACAATGAGCAGTTCTTC.

The chain links TRBV7-6 to TRBJ2-1; D gene ambiguous. Germline assignment: CDR1 SGHVS and CDR2 FNYEAQ. The CDR3 is made up of 16 amino acids. Deletions cut 2 bases from V and 0 bases from J, with 11 bases between. The CDR3 reads CASSLNGGSSYNEQFF. CDR3 coding DNA: TGTGCCAGCAGCTTAAACGGCGGAAGCTCCTACAATGAGCAGTTCTTC.

This clone was recorded only once. This chain joins TRBV10-3 and TRBJ1-5; D may be TRBD1 (6 bases). The CDR3 loop spans 14 amino acids. Germline loops: CDR1 ENHRY, CDR2 SYGVKD. The ends were cut back, 7 bases at V and 2 bases at J, with 12 bases in the middle. The CDR3 loop reads CAIKAGDGNQPQHF. CDR3 DNA sequence: TGTGCCATCAAGGCAGGGGATGGCAATCAGCCCCAGCATTTT.